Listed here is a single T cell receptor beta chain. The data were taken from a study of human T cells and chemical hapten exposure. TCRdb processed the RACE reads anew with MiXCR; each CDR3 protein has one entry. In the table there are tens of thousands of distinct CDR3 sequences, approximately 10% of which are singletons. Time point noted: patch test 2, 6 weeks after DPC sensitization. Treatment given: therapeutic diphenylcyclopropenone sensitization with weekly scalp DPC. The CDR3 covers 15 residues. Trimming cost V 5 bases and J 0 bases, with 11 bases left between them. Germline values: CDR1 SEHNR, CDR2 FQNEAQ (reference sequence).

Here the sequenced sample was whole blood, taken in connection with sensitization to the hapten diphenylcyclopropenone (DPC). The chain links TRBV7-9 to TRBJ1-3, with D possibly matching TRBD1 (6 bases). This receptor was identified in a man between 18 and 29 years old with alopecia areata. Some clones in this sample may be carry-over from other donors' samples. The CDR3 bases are TGTGCCAGCAGCATTAAGACAGGCTCTGGAAACACCATATATTTT. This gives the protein CASSIKTGSGNTIYF.